Below, 6 T cell receptor beta chains from the same sample are listed, as sequenced in a study of spatial heterogeneity in lung cancer. Time point defined: sample taken at primary tumor resection. TCRdb reanalysed the 5' RACE reads using MiXCR and keeps one entry per CDR3 protein. The sample consists of 48,000 or so distinct CDR3 sequences, approximately 5% of them appearing once. The specimen comprised PBMCs, sampled at surgery. All receptors derive from a male donor with early-stage non-small cell lung cancer.

This clonotype was counted ten times or more. The chain joins TRBV7-2 to TRBJ2-7, with unresolved D. The germline V gene has CDR1 SGHTA and CDR2 FQGNSA. Trimming left V 5 bases short and J 7 bases short, with 15 bases between. The CDR3 contains 13 residues. The CDR3 protein is CASSPAFWGEQYF. The CDR3 nucleotides read TGTGCCAGCAGCCCGGCCTTTTGGGGTGAGCAGTACTTC.

This clonotype was observed many times. The V gene is TRBV20-1, the J gene TRBJ1-1; D is ambiguous. V was cut by 8 bases and J by 6 bases, with 16 bases left in between. The germline V gene has CDR1 DFQATT and CDR2 SNEGSKA (reference sequence). This CDR3 spans 12 amino acids. CDR3: CSSKALYPEAFF. Written as DNA, the CDR3 is TGCAGTTCGAAGGCCCTCTACCCTGAAGCTTTCTTT.

This clonotype was seen repeatedly, ten times or more. The chain uses TRBV6-5 and TRBJ1-1; perhaps TRBD1 as D (5 bases). Germline CDR1 is MNHEY and CDR2 is SVGAGI. The CDR3 sequence is 14 residues long. The V and J ends lost 0 bases and 4 bases respectively, with 9 bases between them. Written as DNA, the CDR3 is TGTGCCAGCAGTTACTCGTTGCAGGGCACTGAAGCTTTCTTT. The encoded protein is CASSYSLQGTEAFF.

This clonotype was counted at least ten times. The gene calls are TRBV19 and TRBJ1-1, with 8 positions matching TRBD1. This CDR3 comprises 14 residues. Germline V lookup: CDR1 LNHDA, CDR2 SQIVND (reference sequence). Trimming at V came to 4 bases and at J to 5 bases, leaving 6 bases not matched to a gene. CDR3 region: CASSTARQGTEAFF. The CDR3 bases are TGTGCCAGTAGTACCGCCAGACAGGGGACTGAAGCTTTCTTT.

This sequence joins TRBV20-1 and TRBJ1-5, with D tentatively TRBD1 (5 bases). The germline V gene has CDR1 DFQATT and CDR2 SNEGSKA (reference sequence). The CDR3 consists of 14 residues. Trimming cost V 3 bases and J 0 bases, with 9 bases left between them. The CDR3 protein is CSASEQDSNQPQHF. CDR3 in DNA: TGCAGTGCTAGCGAACAGGATAGCAATCAGCCCCAGCATTTT.

Many counts were recorded for this clonotype. This sequence joins TRBV24-1 and TRBJ2-7, with D maybe TRBD1 (5 bases). Germline CDR1 and CDR2: KGHDR and SFDVKD. This CDR3 has 13 residues. V gave up 7 bases and J gave up 6 bases, with 15 bases separating them. CDR3 amino acids: CATRATGISEQYF. CDR3 DNA: TGTGCCACCAGAGCCACAGGAATCTCCGAGCAGTACTTC.